This T cell receptor beta chain was found in a study of T cells in narcolepsy. Points from the study as a whole: Blood of same and different patients, but not healthy controls, reportedly held recurring autoreactive clonotypes.

Assay used: immunoSEQ multiplex PCR; TCRdb lists only in-frame clones, some missing. Here the sample spans about 10,000 clones, 70% being singletons. CDR3 size: 16 residues. Losses at the gene ends were 1 base for V and 8 bases for J; bases not matched to a gene: 6. CDR1 and CDR2 (germline): SGHNT, YENEEA. This clone came up once. Its specificity is not known. Source material: CD45RA- memory CD8+ T cells from PBMCs. The chain is built from TRBV11-3 and TRBJ2-1; TRBD2 agrees at 12 bases. The clonotype originates from a human donor with narcolepsy. This CDR3 reads CASSLASGGAKDEQFF. CDR3 in DNA: TGTGCCAGCAGCTTAGCTAGCGGGGGGGCCAAGGATGAGCAGTTCTTC.